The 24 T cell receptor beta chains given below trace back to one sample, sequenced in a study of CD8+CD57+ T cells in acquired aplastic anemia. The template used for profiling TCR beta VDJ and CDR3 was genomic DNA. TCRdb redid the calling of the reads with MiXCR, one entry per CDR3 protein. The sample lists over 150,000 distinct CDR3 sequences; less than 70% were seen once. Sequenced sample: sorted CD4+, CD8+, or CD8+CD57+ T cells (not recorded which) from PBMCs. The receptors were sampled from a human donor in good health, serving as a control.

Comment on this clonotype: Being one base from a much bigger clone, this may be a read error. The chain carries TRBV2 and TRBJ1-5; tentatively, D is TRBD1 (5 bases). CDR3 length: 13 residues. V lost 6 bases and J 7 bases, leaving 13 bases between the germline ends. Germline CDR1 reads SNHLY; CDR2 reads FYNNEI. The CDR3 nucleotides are TGTGCCAGCAGGTCGGGGGTAATGCAGCCCCAGCATTTT. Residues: CASRSGVMQPQHF.

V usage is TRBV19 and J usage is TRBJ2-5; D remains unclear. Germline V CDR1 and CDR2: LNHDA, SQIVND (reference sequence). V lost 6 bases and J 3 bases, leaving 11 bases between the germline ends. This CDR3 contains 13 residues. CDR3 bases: TGTGCCAGTAGCGTACCAAAAGAAGAGACCCAGTACTTC. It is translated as CASSVPKEETQYF.

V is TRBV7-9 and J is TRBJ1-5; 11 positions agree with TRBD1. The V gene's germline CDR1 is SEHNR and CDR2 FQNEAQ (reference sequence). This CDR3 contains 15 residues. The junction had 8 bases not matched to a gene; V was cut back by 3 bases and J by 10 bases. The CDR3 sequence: CASSFYGTGGFPQHF. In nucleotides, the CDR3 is TGTGCCAGCAGCTTCTATGGGACAGGGGGGTTCCCCCAGCATTTT.

The CDR3 here is CSVALGANTNQPQHF. DNA of the CDR3: TGCAGCGTCGCGCTGGGAGCCAATACCAATCAGCCCCAGCATTTT. The gene calls are TRBV29-1 and TRBJ1-5; no clear D gene. From germline, CDR1 is SQVTM and CDR2 ANQGSEA. The V end lost 6 bases, the J end lost 3 bases, and 18 bases lay between the germline ends. The CDR3 is 15 residues long. Looking up the rest from reference TRBV29-1 and TRBJ1-5 gives the full variable domain: SAVISQKPSRDICQRGTSLTIQCQVDSQVTMMFWYRQQPGQSLTLIATANQGSEATYESGFVIDKFPISRPNLTFSTLTVSNMSPEDSSIYLCSVALGANTNQPQHFGDGTRLSIL.

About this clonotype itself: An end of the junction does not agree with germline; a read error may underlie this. The CDR3 region has the DNA TGTGCCGGTAGTGGCCGAGGGGGCTTCGAGCAGTTCTTC. It translates to CAGSGRGGFEQFF. The chain links TRBV19 to TRBJ2-1, with 7 positions matching TRBD1. Germline values: CDR1 LNHDA, CDR2 SQIVND (reference sequence). CDR3 length equals 13 residues.

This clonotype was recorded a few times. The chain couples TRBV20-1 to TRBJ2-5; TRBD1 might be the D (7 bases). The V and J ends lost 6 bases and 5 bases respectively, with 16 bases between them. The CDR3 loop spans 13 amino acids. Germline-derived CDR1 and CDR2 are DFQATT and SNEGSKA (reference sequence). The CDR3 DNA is TGCAGTGCCACCAGGGGGGCTCGGGAGACCCAGTACTTC. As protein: CSATRGARETQYF.

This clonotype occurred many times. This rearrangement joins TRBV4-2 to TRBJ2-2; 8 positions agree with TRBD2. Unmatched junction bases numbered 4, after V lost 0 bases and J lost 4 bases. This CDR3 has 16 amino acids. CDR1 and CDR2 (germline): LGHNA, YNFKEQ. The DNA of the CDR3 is TGTGCCAGCAGCCAAGATGGGACTAGAGGCACCGGGGAGCTGTTTTTT. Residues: CASSQDGTRGTGELFF.

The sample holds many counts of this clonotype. This CDR3 reads CASKLTGRVETQYF. The CDR3, as DNA: TGTGCCAGCAAGTTGACAGGGAGGGTAGAGACCCAGTACTTC. The rearrangement links TRBV28 to TRBJ2-5; D possibly uses TRBD1 or TRBD2 (7 bases each). Per germline, CDR1 MDHEN and CDR2 SYDVKM. Trimming took off 7 bases at V and 4 bases at J, with 16 bases between the two ends. CDR3 length equals 14 residues.

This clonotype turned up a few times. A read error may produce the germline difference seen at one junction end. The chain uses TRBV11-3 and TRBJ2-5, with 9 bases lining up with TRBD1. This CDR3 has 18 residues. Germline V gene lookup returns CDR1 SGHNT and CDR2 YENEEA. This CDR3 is CANSLGTWRTGERETQYF. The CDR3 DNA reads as TGTGCCAACAGCTTAGGGACTTGGCGGACAGGGGAGAGGGAGACCCAGTACTTC. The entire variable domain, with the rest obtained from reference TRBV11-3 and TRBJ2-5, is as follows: EAGVVQSPRYKIIEKKQPVAFWCNPISGHNTLYWYLQNLGQGPELLIRYENEEAVDDSQLPKDRFSAERLKGVDSTLKIQPAELGDSAVYLCANSLGTWRTGERETQYFGPGTRLLVL.

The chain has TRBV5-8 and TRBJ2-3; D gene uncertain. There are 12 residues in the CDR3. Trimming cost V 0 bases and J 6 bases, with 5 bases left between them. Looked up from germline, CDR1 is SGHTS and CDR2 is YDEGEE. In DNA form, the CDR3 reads TGTGCCAGCAGCTTGGCCGCGGATACGCAGTATTTT. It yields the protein CASSLAADTQYF. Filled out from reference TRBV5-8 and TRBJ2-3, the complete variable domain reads EAGVTQSPTHLIKTRGQQATLRCSPISGHTSVYWYQQALGLGLQFLLWYDEGEERNRGNFPPRFSGRQFPNYSSELNVNALELEDSALYLCASSLAADTQYFGPGTRLTVL.

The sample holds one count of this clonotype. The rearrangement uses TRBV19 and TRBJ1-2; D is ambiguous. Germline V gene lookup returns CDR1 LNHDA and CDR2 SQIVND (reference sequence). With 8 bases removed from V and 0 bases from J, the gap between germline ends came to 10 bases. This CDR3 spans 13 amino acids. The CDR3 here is CASRAQTNYGYTF. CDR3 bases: TGTGCCAGTCGGGCTCAAACTAACTATGGCTACACCTTC.

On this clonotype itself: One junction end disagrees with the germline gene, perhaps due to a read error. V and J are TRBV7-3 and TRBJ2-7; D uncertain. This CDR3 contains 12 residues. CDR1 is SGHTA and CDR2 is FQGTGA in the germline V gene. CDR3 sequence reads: CASSLDPPPQCF. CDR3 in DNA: TGTGCCAGCAGCTTAGACCCCCCCCCCCAGTGCTTC.

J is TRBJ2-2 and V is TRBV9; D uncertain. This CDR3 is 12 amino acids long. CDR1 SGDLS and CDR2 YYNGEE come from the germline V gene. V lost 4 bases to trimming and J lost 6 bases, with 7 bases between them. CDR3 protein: CASSLNPGELFF. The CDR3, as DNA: TGTGCCAGCAGCTTAAATCCCGGGGAGCTGTTTTTT.

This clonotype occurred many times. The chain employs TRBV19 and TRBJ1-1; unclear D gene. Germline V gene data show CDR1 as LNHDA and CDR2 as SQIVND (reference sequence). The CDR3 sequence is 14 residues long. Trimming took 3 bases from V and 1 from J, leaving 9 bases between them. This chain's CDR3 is CASSMLPGNTEAFF. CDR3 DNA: TGTGCCAGTAGTATGCTCCCCGGGAACACTGAAGCTTTCTTT.

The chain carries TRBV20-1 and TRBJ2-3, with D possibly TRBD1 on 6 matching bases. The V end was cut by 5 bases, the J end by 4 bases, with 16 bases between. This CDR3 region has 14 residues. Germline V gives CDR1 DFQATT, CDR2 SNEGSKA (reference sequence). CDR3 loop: CSAWTVRSADTQYF. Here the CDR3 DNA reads TGCAGTGCTTGGACAGTTCGCTCCGCAGATACGCAGTATTTT.

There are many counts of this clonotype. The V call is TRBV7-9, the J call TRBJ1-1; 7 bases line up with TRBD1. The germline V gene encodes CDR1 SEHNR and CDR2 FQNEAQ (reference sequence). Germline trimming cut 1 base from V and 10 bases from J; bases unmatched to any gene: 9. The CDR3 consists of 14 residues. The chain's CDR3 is CASSLVKDREGAFF. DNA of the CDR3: TGTGCCAGCAGCTTAGTTAAAGACAGGGAGGGAGCTTTCTTT. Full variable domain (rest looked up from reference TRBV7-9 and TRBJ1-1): DTGVSQNPRHKITKRGQNVTFRCDPISEHNRLYWYRQTLGQGPEFLTYFQNEAQLEKSRLLSDRFSAERPKGSFSTLEIQRTEQGDSAMYLCASSLVKDREGAFFGQGTRLTVV.

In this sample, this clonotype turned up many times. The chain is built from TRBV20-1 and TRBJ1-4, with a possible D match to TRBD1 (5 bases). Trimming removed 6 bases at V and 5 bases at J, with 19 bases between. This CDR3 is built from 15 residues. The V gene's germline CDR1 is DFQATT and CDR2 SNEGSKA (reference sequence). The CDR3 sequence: CSADPPQAQNEKLFF. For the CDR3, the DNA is TGCAGTGCCGACCCACCACAGGCGCAAAATGAAAAACTGTTTTTT.

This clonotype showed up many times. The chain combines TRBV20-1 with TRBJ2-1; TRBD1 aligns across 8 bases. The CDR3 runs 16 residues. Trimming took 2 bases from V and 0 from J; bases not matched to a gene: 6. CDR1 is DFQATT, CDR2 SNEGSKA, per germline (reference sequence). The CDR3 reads CSARPTGTGSYNEQFF. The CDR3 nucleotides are TGCAGTGCTAGACCCACCGGGACAGGCTCCTACAATGAGCAGTTCTTC.

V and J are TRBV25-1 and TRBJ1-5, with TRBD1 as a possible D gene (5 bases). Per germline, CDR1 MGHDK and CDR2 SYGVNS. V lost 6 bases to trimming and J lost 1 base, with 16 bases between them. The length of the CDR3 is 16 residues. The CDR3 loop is CASSPRGRISNQPQHF. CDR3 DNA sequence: TGTGCCAGCAGCCCCCGGGGCAGAATCAGCAATCAGCCCCAGCATTTT.

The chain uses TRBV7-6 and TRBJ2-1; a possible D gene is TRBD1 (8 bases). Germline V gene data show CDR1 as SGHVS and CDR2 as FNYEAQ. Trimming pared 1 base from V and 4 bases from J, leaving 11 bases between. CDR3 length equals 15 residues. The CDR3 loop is CASSLDRGGYNEQFF. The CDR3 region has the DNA TGTGCCAGCAGCTTAGACAGGGGGGGGTACAATGAGCAGTTCTTC.

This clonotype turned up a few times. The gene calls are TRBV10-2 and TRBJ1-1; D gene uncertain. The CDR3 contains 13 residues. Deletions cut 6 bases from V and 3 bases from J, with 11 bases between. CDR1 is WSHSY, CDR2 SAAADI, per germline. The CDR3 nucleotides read TGCGCCAGCAGCCTCGGACTGGACACTGAAGCTTTCTTT. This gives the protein CASSLGLDTEAFF.

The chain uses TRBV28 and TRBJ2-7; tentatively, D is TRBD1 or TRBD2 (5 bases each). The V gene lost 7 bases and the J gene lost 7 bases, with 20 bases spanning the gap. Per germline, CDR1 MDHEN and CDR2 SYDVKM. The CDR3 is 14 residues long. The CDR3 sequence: CASIPGPSYNEQYF. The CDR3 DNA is TGTGCCAGCATACCGGGACCGAGTTACAATGAGCAGTACTTC. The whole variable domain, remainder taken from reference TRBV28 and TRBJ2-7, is DVKVTQSSRYLVKRTGEKVFLECVQDMDHENMFWYRQDPGLGLRLIYFSYDVKMKEKGDIPEGYSVSREKKERFSLILESASTNQTSMYLCASIPGPSYNEQYFGPGTRLTVT.

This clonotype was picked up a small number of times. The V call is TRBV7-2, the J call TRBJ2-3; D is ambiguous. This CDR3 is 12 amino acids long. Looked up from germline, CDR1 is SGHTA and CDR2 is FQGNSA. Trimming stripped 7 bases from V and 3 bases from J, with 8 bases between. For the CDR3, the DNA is TGTGCCAGCAACTCCGGGACAGATACGCAGTATTTT. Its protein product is CASNSGTDTQYF.

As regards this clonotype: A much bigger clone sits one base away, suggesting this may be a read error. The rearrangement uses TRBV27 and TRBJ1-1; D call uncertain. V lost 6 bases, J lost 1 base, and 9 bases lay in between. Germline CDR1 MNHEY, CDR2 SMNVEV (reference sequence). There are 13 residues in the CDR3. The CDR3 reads CASRGLTNTEAFF. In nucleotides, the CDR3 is TGTGCCAGCAGAGGACTTACGAACACTGAAGCTTTCTTT.